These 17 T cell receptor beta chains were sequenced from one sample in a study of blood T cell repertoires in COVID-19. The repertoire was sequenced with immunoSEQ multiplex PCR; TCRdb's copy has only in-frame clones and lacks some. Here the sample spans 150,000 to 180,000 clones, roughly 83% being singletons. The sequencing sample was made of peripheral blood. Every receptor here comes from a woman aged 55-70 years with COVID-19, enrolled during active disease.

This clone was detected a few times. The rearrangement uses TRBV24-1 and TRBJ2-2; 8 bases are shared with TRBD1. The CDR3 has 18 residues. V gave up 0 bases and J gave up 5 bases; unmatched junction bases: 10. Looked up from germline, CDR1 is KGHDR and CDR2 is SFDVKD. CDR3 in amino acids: CATSDLPLDREETGELFF. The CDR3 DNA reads TGTGCCACCAGTGATTTGCCCCTGGACAGGGAAGAAACCGGGGAGCTGTTTTTT.

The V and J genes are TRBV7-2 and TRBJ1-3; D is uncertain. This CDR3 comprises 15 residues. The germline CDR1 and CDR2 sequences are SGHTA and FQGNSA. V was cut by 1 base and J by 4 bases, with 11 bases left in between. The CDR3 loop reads CASSLVVSSGNTIYF. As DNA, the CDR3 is TGTGCCAGCAGCTTAGTCGTCAGTTCAGGAAACACCATATATTTT.

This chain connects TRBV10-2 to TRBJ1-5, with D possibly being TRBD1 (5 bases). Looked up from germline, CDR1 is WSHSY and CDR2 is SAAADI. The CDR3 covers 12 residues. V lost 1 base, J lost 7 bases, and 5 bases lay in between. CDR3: CASSEWGQPQHF. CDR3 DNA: TGCGCCAGCAGTGAGTGGGGCCAGCCCCAGCATTTT.

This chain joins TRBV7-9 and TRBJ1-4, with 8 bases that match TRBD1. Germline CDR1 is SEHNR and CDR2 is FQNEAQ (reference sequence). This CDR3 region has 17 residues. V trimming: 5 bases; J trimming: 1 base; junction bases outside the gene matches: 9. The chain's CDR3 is CASSTDRGGRTNEKLFF. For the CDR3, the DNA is TGTGCCAGCAGCACTGACAGGGGCGGCCGAACTAATGAAAAACTGTTTTTT.

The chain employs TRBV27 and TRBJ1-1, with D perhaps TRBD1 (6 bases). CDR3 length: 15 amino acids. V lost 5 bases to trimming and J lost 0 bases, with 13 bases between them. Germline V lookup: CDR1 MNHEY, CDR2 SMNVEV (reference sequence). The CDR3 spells CASSAPDRMNTEAFF. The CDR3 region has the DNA TGTGCCAGCAGTGCCCCGGACAGAATGAACACTGAAGCTTTCTTT.

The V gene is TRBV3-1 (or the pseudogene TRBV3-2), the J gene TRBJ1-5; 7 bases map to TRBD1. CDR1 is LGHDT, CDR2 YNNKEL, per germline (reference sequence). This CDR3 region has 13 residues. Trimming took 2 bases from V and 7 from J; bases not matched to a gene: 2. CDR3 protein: CASSQQGVQPQHF. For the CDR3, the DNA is TGTGCCAGCAGCCAACAGGGGGTCCAGCCCCAGCATTTT.

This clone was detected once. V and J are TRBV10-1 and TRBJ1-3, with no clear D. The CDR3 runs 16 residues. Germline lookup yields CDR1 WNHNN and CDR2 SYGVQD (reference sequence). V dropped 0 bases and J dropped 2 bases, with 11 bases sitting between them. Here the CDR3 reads CASSESTGPPGNTIYF. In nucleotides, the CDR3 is TGCGCCAGCAGTGAGTCCACTGGGCCCCCTGGAAACACCATATATTTT.

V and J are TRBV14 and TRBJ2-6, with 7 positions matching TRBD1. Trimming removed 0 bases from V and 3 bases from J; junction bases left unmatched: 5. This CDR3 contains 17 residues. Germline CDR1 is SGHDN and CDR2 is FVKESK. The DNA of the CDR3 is TGTGCCAGCAGCCAAGAGCCAGGGGGATATGGGGCCAACGTCCTGACTTTC. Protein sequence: CASSQEPGGYGANVLTF.

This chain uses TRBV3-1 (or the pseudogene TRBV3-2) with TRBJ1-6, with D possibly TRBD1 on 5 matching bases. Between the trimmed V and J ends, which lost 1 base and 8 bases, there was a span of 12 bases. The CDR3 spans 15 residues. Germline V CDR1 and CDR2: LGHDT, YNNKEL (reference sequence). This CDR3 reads CASSQVWTPDSPLHF. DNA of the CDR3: TGTGCCAGCAGCCAAGTGTGGACACCAGATTCACCCCTCCACTTT.

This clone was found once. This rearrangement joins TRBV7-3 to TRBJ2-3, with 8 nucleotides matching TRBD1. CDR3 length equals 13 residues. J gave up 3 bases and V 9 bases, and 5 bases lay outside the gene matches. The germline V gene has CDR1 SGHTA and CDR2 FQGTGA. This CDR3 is CARADRVTDTQYF. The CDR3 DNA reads TGTGCCAGAGCGGACAGGGTAACAGATACGCAGTATTTT.

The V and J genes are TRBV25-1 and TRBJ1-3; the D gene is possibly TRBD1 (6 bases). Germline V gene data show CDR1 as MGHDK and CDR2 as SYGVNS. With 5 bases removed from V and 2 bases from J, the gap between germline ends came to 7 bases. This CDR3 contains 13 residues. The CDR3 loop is CASSPGAGNTIYF. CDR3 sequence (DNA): TGTGCCAGCAGTCCAGGGGCTGGAAACACCATATATTTT.

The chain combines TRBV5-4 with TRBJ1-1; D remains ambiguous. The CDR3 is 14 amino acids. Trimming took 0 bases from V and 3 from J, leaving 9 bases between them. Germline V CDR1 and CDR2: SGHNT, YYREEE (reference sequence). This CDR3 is CASSLARGHTEAFF. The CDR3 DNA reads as TGTGCCAGCAGCTTGGCACGGGGTCACACTGAAGCTTTCTTT.

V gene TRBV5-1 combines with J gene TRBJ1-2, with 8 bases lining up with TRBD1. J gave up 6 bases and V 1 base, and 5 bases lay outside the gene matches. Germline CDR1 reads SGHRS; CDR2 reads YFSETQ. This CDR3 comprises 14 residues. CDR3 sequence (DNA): TGCGCCAGCAGCTTGACAGGGGGTAGGGATGGCTACACCTTC. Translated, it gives CASSLTGGRDGYTF.

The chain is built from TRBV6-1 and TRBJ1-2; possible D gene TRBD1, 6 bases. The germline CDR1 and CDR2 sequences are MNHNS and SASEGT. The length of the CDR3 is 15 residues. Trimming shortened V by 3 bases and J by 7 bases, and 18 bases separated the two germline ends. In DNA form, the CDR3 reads TGTGCCAGCAGTGAGCTACGGACAGCTGCTGGTGGCTACACCTTC. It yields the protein CASSELRTAAGGYTF.

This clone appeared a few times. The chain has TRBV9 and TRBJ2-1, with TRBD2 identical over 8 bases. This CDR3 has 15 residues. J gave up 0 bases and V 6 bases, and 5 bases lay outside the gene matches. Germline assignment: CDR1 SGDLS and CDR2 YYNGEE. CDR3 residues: CASTSGPSSYNEQFF. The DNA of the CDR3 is TGTGCCAGCACTAGCGGGCCTAGCTCCTACAATGAGCAGTTCTTC.

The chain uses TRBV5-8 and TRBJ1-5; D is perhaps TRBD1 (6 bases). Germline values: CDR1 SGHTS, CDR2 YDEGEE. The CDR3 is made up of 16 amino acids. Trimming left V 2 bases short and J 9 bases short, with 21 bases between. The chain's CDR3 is CASSFRRGASSGPQHF. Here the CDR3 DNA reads TGTGCCAGCAGCTTTCGGCGGGGGGCGTCTTCGGGGCCCCAGCATTTT.

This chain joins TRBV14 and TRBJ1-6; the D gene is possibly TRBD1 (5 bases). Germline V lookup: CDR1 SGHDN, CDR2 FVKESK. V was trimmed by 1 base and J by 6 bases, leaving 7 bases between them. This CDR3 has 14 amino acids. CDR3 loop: CASSQVGGNSPLHF. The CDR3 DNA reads TGTGCCAGCAGCCAAGTCGGGGGTAATTCACCCCTCCACTTT.